These 20 T cell receptor beta chains originate from one sample sequenced in a study of control samples from healthy donors and cancer patients. Assay: immunoSEQ multiplex PCR; the TCRdb copy retains only in-frame clones and omits some. The repertoire consists of around 140,000 clones, with around nine tenths occurring once and the leading ten covering less than 6%. The source material was blood. These receptors all come from a man younger than 30 in good health.

The gene calls are TRBV29-1 and TRBJ2-2; 14 bases are shared with TRBD2. The CDR3 covers 16 residues. Germline V CDR1 and CDR2: SQVTM, ANQGSEA. Trimming cost V 3 bases and J 4 bases; bases outside gene matches: 4. CDR3 sequence (DNA): TGCAGCGTTGATGGAGGGACTAGCGGGGGCACCGGGGAGCTGTTTTTT. It codes for CSVDGGTSGGTGELFF.

As DNA, the CDR3 is TGTGCCAGCAGCTTAGTGTCAGGTAAAGAGACCCAGTACTTC. Residues: CASSLVSGKETQYF. The V and J genes are TRBV11-3 and TRBJ2-5; no clear D gene. Germline values: CDR1 SGHNT, CDR2 YENEEA. This CDR3 has 14 residues. The V gene lost 1 base and the J gene lost 3 bases, with 9 bases spanning the gap.

The chain employs TRBV9 and TRBJ1-4; 10 bases align to TRBD1. After removal of 0 bases from V and 8 bases from J, the junction contained 13 bases not matched to a gene. There are 18 residues in the CDR3. Germline CDR1 is SGDLS and CDR2 is YYNGEE. CDR3 region: CASSVGSPLQDRGEKLFF. DNA of the CDR3: TGTGCCAGCAGCGTAGGGTCTCCGCTCCAGGACAGGGGGGAAAAACTGTTTTTT.

This clone was recorded a few times. The CDR3 reads CASSDQGTNWAGSYNSPLHF. DNA of the CDR3: TGTGCCAGCAGTGACCAGGGGACAAATTGGGCTGGGTCCTATAATTCACCCCTCCACTTT. The chain combines TRBV2 with TRBJ1-6, with TRBD1 as a possible D gene (6 bases). This CDR3 has 20 residues. Trimming took off 3 bases at V and 1 base at J, with 22 bases between the two ends. Germline V gives CDR1 SNHLY, CDR2 FYNNEI.

The rearrangement links TRBV11-2 to TRBJ1-1; perhaps TRBD1 as D (6 bases). CDR1 and CDR2 from the germline V gene are SGHAT and FQNNGV. The ends were cut back, 0 bases at V and 3 bases at J, with 14 bases in the middle. The CDR3 extends over 16 amino acids. The CDR3 spells CASSLDPGQGYTEAFF. The CDR3 DNA sequence: TGTGCCAGCAGCTTAGATCCGGGTCAGGGGTACACTGAAGCTTTCTTT.

J is TRBJ1-2 and V is TRBV28; D possibly corresponds to TRBD1 (6 bases). The CDR3 is made up of 12 amino acids. Trimming stripped 5 bases from V and 8 bases from J, with 12 bases between. Per the germline V gene, CDR1 is MDHEN and CDR2 is SYDVKM. The CDR3 sequence is CASSLTGPGYTF. The CDR3 coding sequence is TGTGCCAGCAGTCTCACAGGGCCCGGCTACACCTTC.

The chain is built from TRBV18 and TRBJ1-1; D gene ambiguous. This CDR3 has 14 amino acids. Germline V lookup: CDR1 KGHSH, CDR2 LQKENI. V was clipped by 1 base and J by 1 base, with 7 bases between them. The CDR3 is CASSPLSQNTEAFF. The CDR3 region has the DNA TGTGCCAGCTCACCACTCAGCCAGAACACTGAAGCTTTCTTT.

The chain has TRBV3-1 (or the pseudogene TRBV3-2) and TRBJ1-5; possible D gene TRBD1, 6 bases. The germline V gene encodes CDR1 LGHDT and CDR2 YNNKEL (reference sequence). The V gene lost 1 base and the J gene lost 4 bases, with 14 bases spanning the gap. This CDR3 is built from 16 residues. The CDR3 spells CASSQVFQGHNQPQHF. In DNA form, the CDR3 reads TGTGCCAGCAGCCAAGTTTTCCAGGGACATAATCAGCCCCAGCATTTT.

V usage is TRBV4-1 and J usage is TRBJ1-1; TRBD1 matches at 8 bases. Trimming removed 2 bases from V and 5 bases from J; junction bases left unmatched: 4. Germline loops: CDR1 MGHRA, CDR2 YSYEKL. There are 14 residues in the CDR3. The CDR3 DNA follows: TGCGCCAGCAGCCAACAGGGGGCGAGGACTGAAGCTTTCTTT. Amino acids: CASSQQGARTEAFF.

The genes are TRBV6-5 and TRBJ1-2, with D uncertain. CDR1 is MNHEY and CDR2 is SVGAGI in the germline V gene. With 10 bases removed from V and 8 bases from J, the gap between germline ends came to 17 bases. The CDR3 runs to 12 residues. The CDR3 bases are TGTGCCATACAGCGGGGTCTGGGGGGCTACACCTTC. It specifies CAIQRGLGGYTF.

This chain links TRBV12-5 with TRBJ2-7; D is ambiguous. In germline, CDR1 is LGHNT, CDR2 FRNRAP. The V end lost 6 bases, the J end lost 4 bases, and 7 bases lay between the germline ends. The CDR3 totals 11 residues. The DNA of the CDR3 is TGTGCTAGTGGGGAACGATACGAGCAGTACTTC. Amino acids: CASGERYEQYF.

This clone was picked up a small number of times. This sequence joins TRBV30 and TRBJ1-5, with D possibly being TRBD1 (6 bases). The CDR3 length is 13 residues. Trimming took off 1 base at V and 9 bases at J, with 13 bases between the two ends. The germline V gene encodes CDR1 GTSNPN and CDR2 SVGIG (reference sequence). CDR3 sequence: CAWSGRGGGPQHF. CDR3 nucleotide sequence: TGTGCCTGGAGTGGGCGAGGGGGAGGGCCCCAGCATTTT.

The V call is TRBV18, the J call TRBJ2-6; tentatively, D is TRBD1 (7 bases). CDR3 length: 20 amino acids. Trimming removed 5 bases at V and 0 bases at J, with 23 bases between. Looked up from germline, CDR1 is KGHSH and CDR2 is LQKENI. The CDR3 DNA reads TGTGCCAGCTCAAGGAGGGCCGGGACAGCAAAGGACTCTGGGGCCAACGTCCTGACTTTC. This codes for CASSRRAGTAKDSGANVLTF. Full variable domain (missing parts from reference TRBV18 and TRBJ2-6): NAGVMQNPRHLVRRRGQEARLRCSPMKGHSHVYWYRQLPEEGLKFMVYLQKENIIDESGMPKERFSAEFPKEGPSILRIQQVVRGDSAAYFCASSRRAGTAKDSGANVLTFGAGSRLTVL.

V usage is TRBV7-6 and J usage is TRBJ1-3, with D maybe TRBD1 (6 bases). The CDR3 contains 17 residues. V gave up 2 bases and J gave up 4 bases, with 18 bases separating them. Germline V gene data show CDR1 as SGHVS and CDR2 as FNYEAQ. CDR3: CASSLRGRGATGNTIYF. The DNA of the CDR3 is TGTGCCAGCAGCTTACGGGGACGGGGGGCGACAGGAAACACCATATATTTT.

This clone has a handful of counts. The chain recombines TRBV5-4 with TRBJ1-2, with unresolved D. Per the germline V gene, CDR1 is SGHNT and CDR2 is YYREEE (reference sequence). The CDR3 contains 15 residues. Trimming took 0 bases from V and 1 from J, leaving 10 bases between them. The chain's CDR3 is CASSLAIRDNYGYTF. In DNA form, the CDR3 reads TGTGCCAGCAGCTTGGCCATAAGGGATAACTATGGCTACACCTTC.

This sequence joins TRBV4-2 and TRBJ1-3, with D possibly TRBD1 on 6 matching bases. The CDR3 is made up of 15 amino acids. Germline V gene data show CDR1 as LGHNA and CDR2 as YNFKEQ. V lost 1 base and J 4 bases, leaving 11 bases between the germline ends. CDR3 nucleotides: TGTGCCAGCAGCCAAGGTCGGGGGGCCGGAAACACCATATATTTT. Translating it yields CASSQGRGAGNTIYF.

The chain carries TRBV6-1 and TRBJ2-1, with D possibly TRBD2 on 5 matching bases. The CDR3 sequence is 13 residues long. The V end lost 2 bases, the J end lost 14 bases, and 16 bases lay between the germline ends. CDR1 and CDR2 from the germline V gene are MNHNS and SASEGT. In nucleotides, the CDR3 is TGTGCCAGCAGTGAATTCGGGGTTATCGTCGAGTTCTTC. Its protein is CASSEFGVIVEFF.

The chain is built from TRBV6-6 and TRBJ2-7; 7 bases align to TRBD1. V was clipped by 5 bases and J by 3 bases; unmatched bases: 7. The CDR3 covers 14 residues. Germline V gene sequence: CDR1 MNHNY, CDR2 SVGAGI (reference sequence). CDR3 amino acids: CASSRDSGFYEQYF. The CDR3 nucleotides read TGTGCCAGCAGTCGGGACAGCGGATTCTACGAGCAGTACTTC.

The chain links TRBV4-1 to TRBJ1-2; 7 positions agree with TRBD1. Germline V CDR1 and CDR2: MGHRA, YSYEKL. V was pared by 4 bases and J by 2 bases, with 4 bases of the junction left unmatched. CDR3 size: 14 residues. CDR3 region: CASSPHRGNYGYTF. The DNA for the CDR3 is TGCGCCAGCAGCCCCCACAGGGGCAACTATGGCTACACCTTC.

The genes are TRBV12-5 and TRBJ1-6; D gene ambiguous. Germline CDR1 is LGHNT and CDR2 is FRNRAP. Trimming left V 7 bases short and J 9 bases short, with 25 bases between. The CDR3 runs 17 residues. CDR3 sequence: CASALVTLGGRPSPLHF. In DNA form, the CDR3 reads TGTGCTAGTGCCCTCGTAACGTTAGGCGGACGCCCTTCACCCCTCCACTTT.